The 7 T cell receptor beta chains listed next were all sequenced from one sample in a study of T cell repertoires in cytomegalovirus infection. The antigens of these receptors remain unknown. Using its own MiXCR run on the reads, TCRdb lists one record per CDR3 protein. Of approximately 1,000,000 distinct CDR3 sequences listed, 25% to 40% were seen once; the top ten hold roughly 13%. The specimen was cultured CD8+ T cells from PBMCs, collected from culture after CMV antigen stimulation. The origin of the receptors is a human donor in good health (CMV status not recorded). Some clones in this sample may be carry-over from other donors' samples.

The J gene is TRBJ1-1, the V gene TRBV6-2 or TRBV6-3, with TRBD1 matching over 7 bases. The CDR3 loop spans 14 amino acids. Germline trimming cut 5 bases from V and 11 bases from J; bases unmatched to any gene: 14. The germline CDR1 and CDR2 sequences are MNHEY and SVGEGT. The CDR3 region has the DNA TGTGCCAGCAGTGAATTGGAGGGGGCTTTGGGGGCTTTCTTT. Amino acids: CASSELEGALGAFF.

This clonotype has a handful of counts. The CDR3 protein is CASSLARGGLALNEQYF. The CDR3 nucleotides are TGTGCCAGCAGCTTAGCAAGGGGGGGACTAGCGCTGAACGAGCAGTACTTC. V usage is TRBV7-9 and J usage is TRBJ2-7; the match to TRBD2 covers 10 bases. The CDR3 has 17 amino acids. With 0 bases clipped from V and 5 bases from J, the junction kept 10 bases outside the gene matches. Germline CDR1 SEHNR, CDR2 FQNEAQ (reference sequence). The full variable domain, rest sourced from reference TRBV7-9 and TRBJ2-7, is DTGVSQNPRHKITKRGQNVTFRCDPISEHNRLYWYRQTLGQGPEFLTYFQNEAQLEKSRLLSDRFSAERPKGSFSTLEIQRTEQGDSAMYLCASSLARGGLALNEQYFGPGTRLTVT.

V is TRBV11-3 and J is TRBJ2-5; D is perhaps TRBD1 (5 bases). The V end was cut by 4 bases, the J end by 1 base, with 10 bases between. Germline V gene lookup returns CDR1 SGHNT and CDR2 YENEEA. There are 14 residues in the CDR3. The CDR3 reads CASSSGHLQETQYF. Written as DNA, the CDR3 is TGTGCCAGCAGCTCCGGACACCTCCAAGAGACCCAGTACTTC. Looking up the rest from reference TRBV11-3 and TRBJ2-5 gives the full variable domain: EAGVVQSPRYKIIEKKQPVAFWCNPISGHNTLYWYLQNLGQGPELLIRYENEEAVDDSQLPKDRFSAERLKGVDSTLKIQPAELGDSAVYLCASSSGHLQETQYFGPGTRLLVL.

CDR3 protein: CASSEAGDPTDTQYF. CDR3 bases: TGTGCCAGCAGCGAAGCGGGGGACCCCACAGATACGCAGTATTTT. This chain joins TRBV5-5 and TRBJ2-3; TRBD2 matches at 8 bases. The trim removed 4 bases at V and 2 bases at J, leaving 6 bases unmatched. The CDR3 extends over 15 amino acids. Per the germline V gene, CDR1 is SGHKS and CDR2 is YYEKEE (reference sequence).

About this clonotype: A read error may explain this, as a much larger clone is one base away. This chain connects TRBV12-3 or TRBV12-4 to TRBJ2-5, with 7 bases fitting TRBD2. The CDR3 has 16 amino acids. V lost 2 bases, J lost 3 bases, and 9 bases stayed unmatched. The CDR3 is CASSLWSSGEEETQYF. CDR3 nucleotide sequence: TGTGCCAGCAGTTTATGGTCTAGCGGTGAAGAAGAGACCCAGTACTTC.

This chain's CDR3 is CATDDGHTITQYF. Written as DNA, the CDR3 is TGTGCCACCGACGACGGTCATACGATTACCCAGTACTTC. This chain uses TRBV2 with TRBJ2-5; D remains ambiguous. There are 13 residues in the CDR3. The V and J ends lost 10 bases and 8 bases respectively, with 20 bases between them. Germline-derived CDR1 and CDR2 are SNHLY and FYNNEI.

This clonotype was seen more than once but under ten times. The CDR3 DNA follows: TGTGCCAGCAGCAATCGACAGGGAGAGACCCAGTACTTC. Protein: CASSNRQGETQYF. The rearrangement uses TRBV7-9 and TRBJ2-5; TRBD1 aligns across 7 bases. V shed 5 bases, J shed 4 bases, and the junction held 4 bases outside the gene matches. The CDR3 covers 13 residues. Germline-derived CDR1 and CDR2 are SEHNR and FQNEAQ (reference sequence).